Listed here are 13 T cell receptor beta chains from one sample, sequenced in a study of glioma-infiltrating T cells after dendritic cell vaccination. Noted time point: after dendritic cell vaccination, including at tumor progression/relapse. Libraries were prepared by immunoSEQ multiplex PCR; TCRdb keeps only in-frame clonotypes and omits some of them. Among 72,000 or so clones, roughly 91% were seen once, and the ten largest hold about 2.3%. Specimen: blood, collected after dendritic cell vaccination. The receptors were sampled from a human donor with glioblastoma.

V is TRBV19 and J is TRBJ2-5; D might be TRBD1 (5 bases). The CDR3 is 15 amino acids. V was trimmed by 1 base and J by 3 bases, leaving 12 bases between them. CDR1 LNHDA and CDR2 SQIVND come from the germline V gene (reference sequence). The CDR3 loop is CASSIGTTPKETQYF. CDR3 nucleotides: TGTGCCAGTAGTATAGGGACAACTCCAAAAGAGACCCAGTACTTC. The complete variable domain, with remaining parts taken from reference TRBV19 and TRBJ2-5, reads DGGITQSPKYLFRKEGQNVTLSCEQNLNHDAMYWYRQDPGQGLRLIYYSQIVNDFQKGDIAEGYSVSREKKESFPLTVTSAQKNPTAFYLCASSIGTTPKETQYFGPGTRLLVL.

The chain uses TRBV5-6 and TRBJ2-2; 14 bases fit TRBD2. This CDR3 has 17 residues. CDR1 and CDR2 from the germline V gene are SGHDT and YYEEEE. The junction had 6 bases not matched to a gene; V was cut back by 4 bases and J by 4 bases. DNA of the CDR3: TGTGCCAGCAGCGAAGGACTAGCGGGGGGATTCACCGGGGAGCTGTTTTTT. This translates into CASSEGLAGGFTGELFF.

The table lists this clone with a count of one. The chain joins TRBV5-6 to TRBJ2-3; 9 positions match TRBD2. CDR1 and CDR2 from the germline V gene are SGHDT and YYEEEE. The CDR3 loop spans 16 amino acids. V lost 4 bases and J lost 2; bases outside the gene matches: 8. The CDR3 spells CASSLRLAEPTDTQYF. The CDR3, as DNA: TGTGCCAGCAGCCTACGACTAGCGGAACCCACAGATACGCAGTATTTT.

The chain uses TRBV6-5 and TRBJ2-2; 7 bases are a match to TRBD1. Germline trimming cut 6 bases from V and 5 bases from J; bases unmatched to any gene: 6. The CDR3 loop spans 14 amino acids. Germline lookup yields CDR1 MNHEY and CDR2 SVGAGI. The DNA of the CDR3 is TGTGCCAGCAGGAAACAGGGGATGACCGGGGAGCTGTTTTTT. This codes for CASRKQGMTGELFF.

This sequence joins TRBV7-9 and TRBJ2-3; maybe TRBD1 (5 bases). The CDR3 is made up of 14 amino acids. Trimming removed 6 bases at V and 5 bases at J, with 15 bases between. CDR1 is SEHNR and CDR2 is FQNEAQ in the germline V gene (reference sequence). The CDR3 nucleotides are TGTGCCAGCAGTCAAAAGATGGGGCAAGATACGCAGTATTTT. Translation: CASSQKMGQDTQYF.

The chain employs TRBV5-1 and TRBJ2-7; TRBD1 matches 9 bases. Germline CDR1 SGHRS, CDR2 YFSETQ. This CDR3 has 14 amino acids. J was trimmed by 7 bases and V by 2 bases; bases with no gene match: 7. The CDR3 spells CASSLEGTGSEQYF. In DNA form, the CDR3 reads TGCGCCAGCAGCTTAGAAGGGACAGGGTCTGAGCAGTACTTC.

The rearrangement links TRBV10-3 to TRBJ1-1; perhaps TRBD1 as D (6 bases). The V end lost 1 base, the J end lost 10 bases, and 7 bases lay between the germline ends. The germline V gene has CDR1 ENHRY and CDR2 SYGVKD. The CDR3 is 11 amino acids. The CDR3 protein is CAISEWGRAFF. The CDR3 DNA sequence: TGTGCCATCAGTGAGTGGGGGCGAGCTTTCTTT.

V usage is TRBV27 and J usage is TRBJ2-7; possibly TRBD1 for D (6 bases). Trimming removed 2 bases from V and 2 bases from J, with 13 bases in between. This CDR3 is 15 amino acids long. Germline CDR1 MNHEY, CDR2 SMNVEV (reference sequence). The CDR3 DNA follows: TGTGCCAGCAGTTTAGGGCTGGGGGCTACCTACGAGCAGTACTTC. Translated, it gives CASSLGLGATYEQYF.

This clone showed up just a few times. The chain joins TRBV28 to TRBJ1-1; 9 bases map to TRBD1. Germline lookup yields CDR1 MDHEN and CDR2 SYDVKM. The CDR3 is made up of 11 amino acids. V lost 4 bases and J lost 10; bases outside the gene matches: 1. This chain's CDR3 is CASSSDRGAFF. CDR3 nucleotide sequence: TGTGCCAGCAGTTCGGACAGGGGAGCTTTCTTT. The complete variable domain, with remaining parts taken from reference TRBV28 and TRBJ1-1, reads DVKVTQSSRYLVKRTGEKVFLECVQDMDHENMFWYRQDPGLGLRLIYFSYDVKMKEKGDIPEGYSVSREKKERFSLILESASTNQTSMYLCASSSDRGAFFGQGTRLTVV.

The chain couples TRBV7-2 to TRBJ2-7; TRBD2 matches at 10 bases. After removal of 5 bases from V and 3 bases from J, the junction contained 4 bases not matched to a gene. This CDR3 region has 14 residues. Germline CDR1 is SGHTA and CDR2 is FQGNSA. The CDR3 is CASSRRTSGYEQYF. Written as DNA, the CDR3 is TGTGCCAGCAGCCGCCGGACTAGCGGCTACGAGCAGTACTTC.

V usage is TRBV5-1 and J usage is TRBJ2-3; 8 bases align to TRBD2. In germline, CDR1 is SGHRS, CDR2 YFSETQ. CDR3 length: 14 residues. Trimming removed 4 bases from V and 3 bases from J; junction bases left unmatched: 4. The CDR3 sequence is CASSRASGTDTQYF. The CDR3 DNA reads TGCGCCAGCAGCAGGGCTAGCGGGACAGATACGCAGTATTTT.

J is TRBJ2-2 and V is TRBV19; 7 bases fit TRBD2. The CDR3 covers 13 residues. The V gene end was trimmed by 6 bases and the J gene end by 5 bases; junction bases not matched to a gene: 3. Germline CDR1 LNHDA, CDR2 SQIVND (reference sequence). Here the CDR3 DNA reads TGTGCCAGTAGGTGGGAGGGGACCGGGGAGCTGTTTTTT. It translates to CASRWEGTGELFF.

V gene TRBV6-1 combines with J gene TRBJ1-5, with D possibly TRBD1 on 6 matching bases. Germline V gene lookup returns CDR1 MNHNS and CDR2 SASEGT. The CDR3 contains 15 residues. Trimming shortened V by 3 bases and J by 1 base, and 10 bases separated the two germline ends. For the CDR3, the DNA is TGTGCCAGCAGTGACAGGGGAGCCAGCAATCAGCCCCAGCATTTT. It is translated as CASSDRGASNQPQHF.